The rows below give T cell receptor beta chains drawn from one sample of a study of identical twins. Using its own MiXCR run on the 5' RACE reads, TCRdb lists one record per CDR3 protein. The sample carries about 160,000 distinct CDR3 sequences, approximately 3.5% recorded once. The material sequenced was memory T cells sorted from blood. The origin of the receptors is a man between 18 and 35 years old in good health. Both conserved end residues are trimmed from each CDR3. Fields, in order: D gene, J gene, V gene, CDR3 protein. A D gene is named only where the DNA matches it firmly.

>TRBD1|TRBJ1-2|TRBV5-1
ASSPPWTGFNYGYT
>NA|TRBJ2-1|TRBV21-1
ASSNPRLAGGSSSYNEQF
>NA|TRBJ2-4|TRBV7-2
ASSAQLAKNIQY
>NA|TRBJ2-7|TRBV6-2/TRBV6-3
ASSYSRDILGEQY
>TRBD2|TRBJ2-5|TRBV7-9
ASSLASGRARETQY
>TRBD2|TRBJ2-7|TRBV20-1
SARAGVSDEQY
>TRBD1|TRBJ2-5|TRBV19
ATIGQGGQETQY
>TRBD2|TRBJ2-1|TRBV4-3
ASSLGTSGRGDEMEQF
>NA|TRBJ2-6|TRBV29-1
SVEGVGSGSAGANVLT
>TRBD1|TRBJ2-1|TRBV6-2/TRBV6-3
ASRLQGVNEQF
>NA|TRBJ1-4|TRBV7-8
ASSLDQASTNEKLF
>TRBD1|TRBJ1-2|TRBV20-1
SARGQGAAGYT
>NA|TRBJ2-1|TRBV29-1
SVGGLNYNEQF
>TRBD2|TRBJ2-1|TRBV20-1
SARDPGTSGYNEQF
>NA|TRBJ2-2|TRBV20-1
SAGGRATGELF
>TRBD2|TRBJ2-3|TRBV20-1
SASLAGGADTQY
>NA|TRBJ2-5|TRBV4-3
ASSQEASRVRTQY
>TRBD1|TRBJ2-3|TRBV7-3
ASSLGTAANTQY
>NA|TRBJ2-1|TRBV2
ASSVDGYNEQF
>NA|TRBJ2-7|TRBV21-1
ASSKALGYEQY
>NA|TRBJ2-7|TRBV7-2
ASSLVVGVSYEQY
>TRBD2|TRBJ2-1|TRBV5-5
ASSFSLAGVNEQF
>NA|TRBJ2-4|TRBV11-2
ASSQNAWETDIQY
>NA|TRBJ1-1|TRBV18
ATKGRLNTEAF
>NA|TRBJ1-2|TRBV7-2
ASGQLRNYGYT
>NA|TRBJ2-1|TRBV6-6
ASSSGLRNEQF
>TRBD1|TRBJ1-1|TRBV6-5
ASSYLGTGGMNTEAF
>NA|TRBJ2-3|TRBV5-1
ASSLGQGHTDTQY
>NA|TRBJ1-1|TRBV5-1
ASSVGTNTEAF
>NA|TRBJ2-7|TRBV7-2
ASSLVHGTPTYEQY
>NA|TRBJ2-2|TRBV12-3/TRBV12-4
ASSLGADGELF
>TRBD1|TRBJ1-5|TRBV4-2
ASSQERGQGFDQPQH
>NA|TRBJ2-7|TRBV14
ASSVSAAYEQY
>NA|TRBJ2-2|TRBV19
ASSGPGQNTGELF
>NA|TRBJ2-7|TRBV6-1
ASSEAPQGAHEQY
>NA|TRBJ2-7|TRBV12-3/TRBV12-4
ASSLRGGNPYEQY
>NA|TRBJ2-4|TRBV5-1
ASSHGTNIQY
>NA|TRBJ1-1|TRBV19
ASSIYRVDTEAF
>NA|TRBJ2-7|TRBV6-2/TRBV6-3
ASSVGQAIYEQY
>TRBD2|TRBJ2-1|TRBV20-1
SASRIPGLAGAYNEQF
>NA|TRBJ1-4|TRBV4-1
ATNRAGGKYEKLF
>NA|TRBJ1-2|TRBV29-1
SAYRPANYGYT
>NA|TRBJ1-1|TRBV3-1
ASSQQGEAF
>TRBD1|TRBJ2-5|TRBV7-9
ASSWSQGAGETQY
>NA|TRBJ1-2|TRBV3-1
ASSQAQGGYT
>NA|TRBJ2-5|TRBV9
ASSGAGETQY